This TCR beta chain was sequenced in a study of blood T cells in healthy people across ages. Study overall: For every two T cells, template switching captured about one barcoded beta molecule. General study findings and limits: The lack of PBMC sorting stopped any conclusive naive versus antigen-experienced comparison.

A word on this clonotype: Its antigen is unidentified. At one end, the junction sequence differs from germline, possibly due to a read error.

This CDR3 spans 14 amino acids. A second PCR of about 6 to 11 cycles used a sample-barcoded 5' primer and a J-beta primer mix. TCRdb analysed the 5' RACE reads with MiXCR anew, one entry per CDR3 protein. The sample includes around 1,100,000 distinct CDR3 sequences, around two fifths of them seen just once. The sequencing sample was made of blood. The clonotype was recovered from a man aged 18 to 29 in good health. This chain uses TRBV12-3 or TRBV12-4 with TRBJ1-5; the D gene is possibly TRBD1 (5 bases). The CDR3 loop reads CTSSYDSYNQPQHF. CDR3 nucleotide sequence: TGTACCAGCAGTTATGACAGCTACAATCAGCCCCAGCATTTT.